The 27 T cell receptor beta chains in this list originate from one sample, sequenced in a study of blood T cells in healthy people across ages. For the second PCR, which ran for roughly 6 to 11 cycles, a sample-barcoded 5' primer and a J-beta primer mix were used. TCRdb analysed the 5' RACE reads with MiXCR anew, one entry per CDR3 protein. Here the sample spans around 650,000 distinct CDR3 sequences, less than 45% being singletons. Sequencing was done on a sample of blood. The receptor source for this set is a man at least 80 years old in good health.

The V gene is TRBV6-1, the J gene TRBJ2-6, with TRBD1 identical over 9 bases. Germline trimming cut 5 bases from V and 3 bases from J; bases unmatched to any gene: 11. This CDR3 spans 18 amino acids. Per the germline V gene, CDR1 is MNHNS and CDR2 is SASEGT. The CDR3 DNA reads as TGTGCCAGCAGTCCCCTCTACAGGGGGCAAAGTGGGGCCAACGTCCTGACTTTC. Its protein is CASSPLYRGQSGANVLTF.

This chain joins TRBV24-1 and TRBJ2-1; TRBD2 aligns across 11 bases. The CDR3 totals 15 residues. From germline, CDR1 is KGHDR and CDR2 SFDVKD. Unmatched junction bases numbered 3, after V lost 3 bases and J lost 6 bases. CDR3 DNA: TGTGCCACCAGTGATCATAGCGGGAGGGCCAATGAGCAGTTCTTC. As protein: CATSDHSGRANEQFF.

With respect to this clonotype: Being one base from a much bigger clone, this may be a read error. This chain joins TRBV7-9 and TRBJ2-1, with 9 nucleotides matching TRBD2. V was pared by 4 bases and J by 7 bases, with 8 bases of the junction left unmatched. The V gene's germline CDR1 is SEHNR and CDR2 FQNEAQ (reference sequence). This CDR3 spans 15 amino acids. The CDR3 region is CASSCIAGVGNEQFF. Here the CDR3 DNA reads TGTGCCAGCAGCTGTATAGCGGGAGTAGGGAATGAGCAGTTCTTC.

The chain uses TRBV29-1 and TRBJ2-5, with TRBD2 matching 8 bases. CDR1 and CDR2 from the germline V gene are SQVTM and ANQGSEA. Trimming took 4 bases from V and 11 from J; bases not matched to a gene: 21. The CDR3 sequence is 16 residues long. The CDR3 region has the DNA TGCAGCGTTGCTACTCCCGGGACTAGGTGGGACAATGAGCAGTACTTC. This encodes CSVATPGTRWDNEQYF.

This chain uses TRBV18 with TRBJ2-5, with 11 positions matching TRBD1. The CDR3 is made up of 14 amino acids. The V and J ends lost 3 bases and 8 bases, in that order; junction bases with no gene match: 5. CDR1 and CDR2 from the germline V gene are KGHSH and LQKENI. Here the CDR3 reads CASSPAGQGATQYF. The CDR3 DNA sequence: TGTGCCAGCTCACCGGCCGGACAGGGGGCCACCCAGTACTTC.

The V and J genes are TRBV28 and TRBJ1-6; D might be TRBD1 (5 bases). The CDR3 consists of 13 residues. V lost 8 bases, J lost 6 bases, and 11 bases lay in between. Germline V lookup: CDR1 MDHEN, CDR2 SYDVKM. The CDR3 coding sequence is TGTGCCAGCCGGGGACCTCCTAATTCACCCCTCCACTTT. Encoded protein: CASRGPPNSPLHF.

This clonotype was seen more than once but under ten times. V usage is TRBV7-2 and J usage is TRBJ2-5; the match to TRBD2 covers 12 bases. This CDR3 spans 18 amino acids. Germline V gene lookup returns CDR1 SGHTA and CDR2 FQGNSA. Trimming cost V 5 bases and J 3 bases; bases outside gene matches: 13. The CDR3 sequence: CASSPVGSSGGAKETQYF. CDR3 bases: TGTGCCAGCAGCCCAGTGGGATCTAGCGGGGGGGCCAAAGAGACCCAGTACTTC.

The chain combines TRBV3-1 with TRBJ1-6; a weak D match, TRBD1 (6 bases). There are 15 residues in the CDR3. V was pared by 1 base and J by 9 bases, with 13 bases between. CDR1 is LGHDT, CDR2 YNNKEL, per germline (reference sequence). The CDR3 nucleotides read TGTGCCAGCAGCCAAGTGGGGGGCGTTGTTTCACCCCTCCACTTT. Translation: CASSQVGGVVSPLHF. Combining the CDR3 with reference TRBV3-1 and TRBJ1-6 gives the whole variable domain DTAVSQTPKYLVTQMGNDKSIKCEQNLGHDTMYWYKQDSKKFLKIMFSYNNKELIINETVPNRFSPKSPDKAHLNLHINSLELGDSAVYFCASSQVGGVVSPLHFGNGTRLTVT.

A few counts support this clonotype. The chain links TRBV5-1 to TRBJ2-1; D remains ambiguous. The CDR3 extends over 14 amino acids. Per germline, CDR1 SGHRS and CDR2 YFSETQ. The V gene lost 7 bases and the J gene lost 0 bases, with 11 bases spanning the gap. The CDR3 sequence is CASSGVNSYNEQFF. The CDR3 region has the DNA TGCGCCAGCTCCGGAGTTAACTCCTACAATGAGCAGTTCTTC. Supplemented by reference TRBV5-1 and TRBJ2-1, the full variable domain reads KAGVTQTPRYLIKTRGQQVTLSCSPISGHRSVSWYQQTPGQGLQFLFEYFSETQRNKGNFPGRFSGRQFSNSRSEMNVSTLELGDSALYLCASSGVNSYNEQFFGPGTRLTVL.

This chain connects TRBV12-3 or TRBV12-4 to TRBJ1-2, with D maybe TRBD1 (5 bases). The length of the CDR3 is 15 residues. Deletions cut 2 bases from V and 4 bases from J, with 14 bases between. The CDR3 DNA reads TGTGCCAGCAGTTTATCCGGGACTCTCTCCTATGGCTACACCTTC. Residues: CASSLSGTLSYGYTF.

The V and J genes are TRBV10-1 and TRBJ2-1; 8 bases line up with TRBD1. CDR3 length: 14 amino acids. Germline V lookup: CDR1 WNHNN, CDR2 SYGVQD (reference sequence). Losses at the gene ends were 2 bases for V and 9 bases for J; bases not matched to a gene: 6. In DNA form, the CDR3 reads TGCGCCAGCAGTGAGGACAGGGGAGGAAGTGAGCAGTTCTTC. This translates into CASSEDRGGSEQFF.

This sequence joins TRBV28 and TRBJ1-2, with D unresolved. The CDR3 extends over 12 amino acids. Germline CDR1 and CDR2: MDHEN and SYDVKM. Trimming took 2 bases from V and 8 from J, leaving 9 bases between them. In nucleotides, the CDR3 is TGTGCCAGCAGTTTAAGACCTGAGGGCTACACCTTC. Translation gives CASSLRPEGYTF.

This clonotype was observed a few times. The rearrangement joins TRBV5-1 to TRBJ2-5, with TRBD1 matching over 8 bases. The J segment lost 2 bases and the V segment lost 4 bases, leaving 7 bases of the junction unmatched. The CDR3 covers 15 residues. Germline V lookup: CDR1 SGHRS, CDR2 YFSETQ. DNA of the CDR3: TGCGCCAGCAGCGGCAGGGGGCTACCTCAAGAGACCCAGTACTTC. Amino acids: CASSGRGLPQETQYF.

The chain joins TRBV6-6 to TRBJ2-5; 7 nucleotides align to TRBD1. This CDR3 region has 14 residues. Losses at the gene ends were 6 bases for V and 1 base for J; bases not matched to a gene: 5. Germline CDR1 MNHNY, CDR2 SVGAGI (reference sequence). The CDR3: CASRTGEPQETQYF. The CDR3 DNA reads TGTGCCAGCAGAACAGGGGAACCCCAAGAGACCCAGTACTTC.

The V gene is TRBV27, the J gene TRBJ2-1, with 7 bases that match TRBD1. The end of the DNA is better explained by TRBJ2-7, so the J call may be wrong. CDR3 length: 15 residues. Germline lookup yields CDR1 MNHEY and CDR2 SMNVEV (reference sequence). CDR3 bases: TGTGCCAGCAGCTTACAGGGGCTCCTTGGGAATGAGCAGTACTTC. This gives the protein CASSLQGLLGNEQYF.

V is TRBV20-1 and J is TRBJ2-1; D is possibly TRBD2 (6 bases). The last part of the DNA fits TRBJ2-7 better; the J call may be wrong. In germline, CDR1 is DFQATT, CDR2 SNEGSKA (reference sequence). This CDR3 comprises 13 residues. The CDR3 sequence is CSASGLYLNEQYF. CDR3 nucleotide sequence: TGCAGTGCTTCAGGACTATACCTCAATGAGCAGTACTTC.

This chain joins TRBV6-6 and TRBJ1-6; D is undetermined. V was pared by 6 bases and J by 10 bases, with 13 bases between. Germline assignment: CDR1 MNHNY and CDR2 SVGAGI (reference sequence). CDR3 length equals 13 residues. The CDR3 DNA reads as TGTGCCAGCAGGAAGATCGGGGAATCACCCCTCCACTTT. It encodes CASRKIGESPLHF.

In the case of this clonotype: A junction boundary mismatches the germline segment, possibly from a read error. The chain joins TRBV11-2 to TRBJ2-1; 7 bases match TRBD1. The CDR3 is 16 residues long. The V gene's germline CDR1 is SGHAT and CDR2 FQNNGV. CDR3 nucleotides: TGTGTCAGCAGCTTAGGTTCAGGGGGTCCCTACAATGAGCAGTTCTTC. Residues: CVSSLGSGGPYNEQFF.

V is TRBV14 and J is TRBJ2-7, with D unresolved. Trimming cost V 4 bases and J 2 bases, with 12 bases left between them. Looked up from germline, CDR1 is SGHDN and CDR2 is FVKESK. The length of the CDR3 is 14 residues. CDR3 sequence (DNA): TGTGCCAGCAGCCCTCCTAACCCGCCCTACGAGCAGTACTTC. It encodes CASSPPNPPYEQYF.

This clonotype was seen just once. This rearrangement joins TRBV30 to TRBJ2-1, with D maybe TRBD2 (6 bases). The J call may be mistaken, given a closer DNA end match to TRBJ2-7. The germline CDR1 and CDR2 sequences are GTSNPN and SVGIG (reference sequence). This CDR3 spans 17 amino acids. In DNA, the CDR3 is TGTGCCTGGATCTCATTTAGGACCGGGAGCTCCTACAATGAGCAGTACTTC. This translates into CAWISFRTGSSYNEQYF.

There are many counts of this clonotype. V gene TRBV29-1 combines with J gene TRBJ2-1; possible D gene TRBD1, 7 bases. This CDR3 contains 13 residues. The V gene's germline CDR1 is SQVTM and CDR2 ANQGSEA. Deletions cut 7 bases from V and 7 bases from J, with 17 bases between. CDR3: CSAWGQGGNEQFF. In nucleotides, the CDR3 is TGCAGCGCCTGGGGGCAGGGGGGAAATGAGCAGTTCTTC.

This clonotype was detected many times. As DNA, the CDR3 is TGCAGTGCTAGCCCGCAGGTAAAATCCTACGAGCAGTACTTC. This sequence encodes CSASPQVKSYEQYF. This rearrangement joins TRBV20-1 to TRBJ2-7; no clear D. Germline V gene lookup returns CDR1 DFQATT and CDR2 SNEGSKA (reference sequence). CDR3 length equals 14 residues. Trimming took 3 bases from V and 1 from J, leaving 13 bases between them.

This clonotype was detected only a few times. V usage is TRBV7-2 and J usage is TRBJ2-7; possible D gene TRBD2, 6 bases. Germline V gene sequence: CDR1 SGHTA, CDR2 FQGNSA. CDR3 length: 16 amino acids. V lost 5 bases, J lost 7 bases, and 24 bases lay in between. This CDR3 reads CASSPQPVGGAREQYF. CDR3 sequence (DNA): TGTGCCAGCAGCCCGCAACCCGTCGGCGGGGCTAGGGAGCAGTACTTC.

Remarks on this clonotype: This may be a read error: a much more frequent sequence differs by one nucleotide. The chain couples TRBV20-1 to TRBJ2-7; no firm D call. V lost 0 bases and J 6 bases, leaving 9 bases between the germline ends. This CDR3 spans 12 amino acids. Germline CDR1 is DFQATT and CDR2 is SNEGSKA (reference sequence). CDR3 loop: CSARDDSCEQYF. CDR3 bases: TGCAGTGCTAGAGATGATAGCTGCGAGCAGTACTTC.

This clonotype is a singleton in its sample. This chain links TRBV28 with TRBJ1-1, with D hard to call. Trimming left V 7 bases short and J 5 bases short, with 14 bases between. The CDR3 contains 13 residues. Looked up from germline, CDR1 is MDHEN and CDR2 is SYDVKM. CDR3 sequence: CASTGNLGTEAFF. DNA for the CDR3: TGTGCCAGCACTGGGAATTTGGGGACTGAAGCTTTCTTT.

The sample holds a few counts of this clonotype. The V call is TRBV27, the J call TRBJ2-1; D is ambiguous. The CDR3 contains 15 residues. Trimming pared 7 bases from V and 7 bases from J, leaving 20 bases between. Per the germline V gene, CDR1 is MNHEY and CDR2 is SMNVEV (reference sequence). The CDR3 here is CASTRSVAVVNEQFF. As DNA, the CDR3 is TGTGCCAGCACACGAAGTGTGGCGGTTGTGAATGAGCAGTTCTTC.

This clonotype was observed a handful of times. The chain recombines TRBV12-3 or TRBV12-4 with TRBJ2-5, with a tentative D call TRBD1 (7 bases). Judging by the DNA end, TRBJ2-7 fits better; the J call may be wrong. The CDR3 totals 15 residues. CDR3 DNA: TGTGCCAGCAGTCCTGGACAGGTTGGGGGGTTCGAGCAGTACTTC. Amino acids: CASSPGQVGGFEQYF.